This is a list of T cell receptor beta chains from one sample in a study of STAT5B mutations in CD4+ large granular lymphocyte leukemia. Data came from immunoSEQ multiplex PCR; TCRdb stores just in-frame clones and leaves some out. The sample carries about 25,000 clones, just under 75% recorded once. Source material: CD4+ T cells from blood buffy coats. These receptors all stem from a human donor in good health. Both conserved end residues are part of each CDR3. A D gene is named only where the DNA matches it firmly. Clone size is shown for a subset of rows, as once, few, many or a class of expanded clone.

cdr3_nt: TGTGCCACCAGCAGAGTCCAGACAACCGGGGAGCTGTTTTTT; cdr3_aa: CATSRVQTTGELFF; clone_size: NA; d_call: NA; cdr3_length: 14; v_call: TRBV15; j_call: TRBJ2-2
cdr3_nt: TGCAGCGTTGAAGCTCCCCTCACAGATACGCAGTATTTT; cdr3_aa: CSVEAPLTDTQYF; clone_size: NA; d_call: NA; cdr3_length: 13; v_call: TRBV29-1; j_call: TRBJ2-3
cdr3_nt: TGTGCCAGCAGCCACAGGGACGGGGAGCTGTTTTTT; cdr3_aa: CASSHRDGELFF; clone_size: NA; d_call: NA; cdr3_length: 12; v_call: TRBV9; j_call: TRBJ2-2
cdr3_nt: TGTGCCAGCAGCGAGGACAGATTTCAAGAGAATGAGCAGTTCTTC; cdr3_aa: CASSEDRFQENEQFF; clone_size: NA; d_call: NA; cdr3_length: 15; v_call: TRBV7-9; j_call: TRBJ2-1
cdr3_nt: TGCGCCAGCACTGGACAGTACAATCAGCCCCAGCATTTT; cdr3_aa: CASTGQYNQPQHF; clone_size: few; d_call: NA; cdr3_length: 13; v_call: TRBV10-2; j_call: TRBJ1-5
cdr3_nt: TGTGCCAGCAGTTTGGGGGGGGGAGGCAATCAGCCCCAGCATTTT; cdr3_aa: CASSLGGGGNQPQHF; clone_size: once; d_call: NA; cdr3_length: 15; v_call: TRBV28; j_call: TRBJ1-5
cdr3_nt: TGTGCCAGCAGTTTATCGACTAGCGGGAGGCAGACCCAGTACTTC; cdr3_aa: CASSLSTSGRQTQYF; clone_size: NA; d_call: TRBD2; cdr3_length: 15; v_call: TRBV27; j_call: TRBJ2-5
cdr3_nt: TGTGCCAGTAGTGCGGACAGGGGGTTAGATCAGCCCCAGCATTTT; cdr3_aa: CASSADRGLDQPQHF; clone_size: once; d_call: TRBD1; cdr3_length: 15; v_call: TRBV19; j_call: TRBJ1-5
cdr3_nt: TGTGCCAGCACCCTGGGGGGCCCAAACTTC; cdr3_aa: CASTLGGPNF; clone_size: NA; d_call: NA; cdr3_length: 10; v_call: TRBV9; j_call: TRBJ2-4
cdr3_nt: TGTGCCAGCAGCTTATGGGAGACCCAGTACTTC; cdr3_aa: CASSLWETQYF; clone_size: NA; d_call: NA; cdr3_length: 11; v_call: TRBV11-2; j_call: TRBJ2-5
cdr3_nt: TGTGCCAGCAGCTTGGGGACTGCACCGGAAGCTTTCTTT; cdr3_aa: CASSLGTAPEAFF; clone_size: NA; d_call: NA; cdr3_length: 13; v_call: TRBV5-4; j_call: TRBJ1-1
cdr3_nt: TGCGCCAGCAGTCAACCGGAGTCCAATGAGCAGTTCTTC; cdr3_aa: CASSQPESNEQFF; clone_size: NA; d_call: NA; cdr3_length: 13; v_call: TRBV5-1; j_call: TRBJ2-1
cdr3_nt: TGCGCCAGCATGGTTCGGCAGCAAGAGACCCAGTACTTC; cdr3_aa: CASMVRQQETQYF; clone_size: NA; d_call: NA; cdr3_length: 13; v_call: TRBV10-2; j_call: TRBJ2-5
cdr3_nt: TGTGCCAGCAGCCCAGAGGAGACCCAGTACTTC; cdr3_aa: CASSPEETQYF; clone_size: NA; d_call: NA; cdr3_length: 11; v_call: TRBV25-1; j_call: TRBJ2-5
cdr3_nt: TGTGCCAGCAGGGACCTTACGGGAGGCGGTGGAAACACCATATATTTT; cdr3_aa: CASRDLTGGGGNTIYF; clone_size: once; d_call: NA; cdr3_length: 16; v_call: TRBV28; j_call: TRBJ1-3
cdr3_nt: TGTGCCAGCAGCCTCGGGAGGAACAATGAGCAGTTCTTC; cdr3_aa: CASSLGRNNEQFF; clone_size: NA; d_call: TRBD2; cdr3_length: 13; v_call: TRBV28; j_call: TRBJ2-1
cdr3_nt: TGCAGTGCCCCGGGGCCTGGCTACACCTTC; cdr3_aa: CSAPGPGYTF; clone_size: NA; d_call: NA; cdr3_length: 10; v_call: TRBV20-1; j_call: TRBJ1-2
cdr3_nt: TGTGCCAGCAGTTTTAACGGGGGGCTCTATGAAAAACTGTTTTTT; cdr3_aa: CASSFNGGLYEKLFF; clone_size: medium-sized; d_call: NA; cdr3_length: 15; v_call: TRBV27; j_call: TRBJ1-4
cdr3_nt: TGTGCCATCAGTGACTCTAGCGTTGGGGAGACCCAGTACTTC; cdr3_aa: CAISDSSVGETQYF; clone_size: NA; d_call: NA; cdr3_length: 14; v_call: TRBV10-3; j_call: TRBJ2-5
cdr3_nt: TGTGCCAGCAGCTTTGGGGATGTGAACACTGAAGCTTTCTTT; cdr3_aa: CASSFGDVNTEAFF; clone_size: few; d_call: NA; cdr3_length: 14; v_call: TRBV7-9; j_call: TRBJ1-1
cdr3_nt: TGTGCCAGCAGTCCCTCCTGGGGGCGGAACAATGAGCAGTTCTTC; cdr3_aa: CASSPSWGRNNEQFF; clone_size: NA; d_call: NA; cdr3_length: 15; v_call: TRBV28; j_call: TRBJ2-1
cdr3_nt: TGTGCCAGCAGCCAGCTCGGATCGCGGCCCCAGCATTTT; cdr3_aa: CASSQLGSRPQHF; clone_size: once; d_call: NA; cdr3_length: 13; v_call: TRBV7-8; j_call: TRBJ1-5
cdr3_nt: TGTGCCAGCAGCGAAAATGTGGTTAACACTGAAGCTTTCTTT; cdr3_aa: CASSENVVNTEAFF; clone_size: NA; d_call: NA; cdr3_length: 14; v_call: TRBV9; j_call: TRBJ1-1
cdr3_nt: TGTGCCAGCAGTCGGACAGGGGGGGAGCAGTTCTTC; cdr3_aa: CASSRTGGEQFF; clone_size: few; d_call: TRBD1; cdr3_length: 12; v_call: TRBV7-2; j_call: TRBJ2-1
cdr3_nt: TGTGCCTCCCTAGGAGGTAGGAACACTGAAGCTTTCTTT; cdr3_aa: CASLGGRNTEAFF; clone_size: few; d_call: NA; cdr3_length: 13; v_call: TRBV2; j_call: TRBJ1-1
cdr3_nt: TGTGCCAGCAGACAGGAGGGGGCAGGCTATGGCTACACCTTC; cdr3_aa: CASRQEGAGYGYTF; clone_size: NA; d_call: TRBD1; cdr3_length: 14; v_call: TRBV2; j_call: TRBJ1-2
cdr3_nt: TGTGCCAGCAGCCGATTCATGAACACTGAAGCTTTCTTT; cdr3_aa: CASSRFMNTEAFF; clone_size: NA; d_call: NA; cdr3_length: 13; v_call: TRBV16; j_call: TRBJ1-1
cdr3_nt: TGTGCCAGCAGTTTAGCGGGGGGGCCGGAAGAGACCCAGTACTTC; cdr3_aa: CASSLAGGPEETQYF; clone_size: NA; d_call: TRBD2; cdr3_length: 15; v_call: TRBV6-6; j_call: TRBJ2-5
cdr3_nt: TGTGCCAGCAGCTTTCAGGAAGGCTATGGCTACACCTTC; cdr3_aa: CASSFQEGYGYTF; clone_size: NA; d_call: NA; cdr3_length: 13; v_call: TRBV11-2; j_call: TRBJ1-2
cdr3_nt: TGTGCCTGGAGTGTACCCAGCGGGTACACAGATACGCAGTATTTT; cdr3_aa: CAWSVPSGYTDTQYF; clone_size: NA; d_call: NA; cdr3_length: 15; v_call: TRBV30; j_call: TRBJ2-3
cdr3_nt: TGCAGCGTTGAAGATGGCACATTTAGCACAGATACGCAGTATTTT; cdr3_aa: CSVEDGTFSTDTQYF; clone_size: medium-sized; d_call: NA; cdr3_length: 15; v_call: TRBV29-1; j_call: TRBJ2-3
cdr3_nt: TGTGCCAGTAGTATAGTCCCGGTAGCCAAAAACATTCAGTACTTC; cdr3_aa: CASSIVPVAKNIQYF; clone_size: NA; d_call: NA; cdr3_length: 15; v_call: TRBV19; j_call: TRBJ2-4
cdr3_nt: TGTGCCAGCAGAACTAGAGAGCTAGCGGGGTCAGATACGCAGTATTTT; cdr3_aa: CASRTRELAGSDTQYF; clone_size: NA; d_call: TRBD2; cdr3_length: 16; v_call: TRBV7-2; j_call: TRBJ2-3
cdr3_nt: TGTGCCAGCAGCGAGCCCGCCGTGCGCTTACGGGACCTACAGGGGGCTGACTATGGCTACACCTTC; cdr3_aa: CASSEPAVRLRDLQGADYGYTF; clone_size: once; d_call: TRBD1; cdr3_length: 22; v_call: TRBV9; j_call: TRBJ1-2
cdr3_nt: TGTGCCAGCAGCTTAGACAGGAACACCGGGGAGCTGTTTTTT; cdr3_aa: CASSLDRNTGELFF; clone_size: once; d_call: NA; cdr3_length: 14; v_call: TRBV11-2; j_call: TRBJ2-2
cdr3_nt: TGTGCCAGCAGCTTGGGGACTTGGGCAGATACGCAGTATTTT; cdr3_aa: CASSLGTWADTQYF; clone_size: NA; d_call: NA; cdr3_length: 14; v_call: TRBV5-4; j_call: TRBJ2-3
cdr3_nt: TGTGCCAGCAGAGAGGGAAGAGAGACCCAGTACTTC; cdr3_aa: CASREGRETQYF; clone_size: NA; d_call: NA; cdr3_length: 12; v_call: TRBV6-1; j_call: TRBJ2-5
cdr3_nt: TGTGCCAGCAGCATTTACAGGGTTAGAGGCTACACCTTC; cdr3_aa: CASSIYRVRGYTF; clone_size: NA; d_call: NA; cdr3_length: 13; v_call: TRBV2; j_call: TRBJ1-2
cdr3_nt: TGTGCTAGCAGCCAGGTCTGGGGGCAGGGGGAGACCCAGTACTTC; cdr3_aa: CASSQVWGQGETQYF; clone_size: NA; d_call: NA; cdr3_length: 15; v_call: TRBV7-7; j_call: TRBJ2-5